Listed below are T cell receptor delta chains from one sample, sequenced in a study of Vδ1+ human thymocytes. TCRdb re-called the multiplex PCR reads via CATT. The data show tens of thousands of delta-chain clones, 8% to 10% seen once. The sequencing input was Vdelta1+ gamma-delta thymocytes from the thymus. All receptors come from a child in the first two years of life who had congenital heart surgery. Each CDR3 is given with its conserved first and last residue. D genes are given only for firm matches. Clone sizes are given selectively: once, few, many, or a class where the clone is expanded.

TRDV1	TRDD3	TRDJ2	few	CALGELTPPFLGDTAQLFF	TGTGCTCTTGGGGAACTAACCCCACCCTTCCTGGGGGATACAGCACAACTCTTCTTT
TRDV1	NA	TRDJ1	few	CALGDTKLPRRKYTDKLIF	TGTGCTCTTGGGGATACCAAACTTCCTCGACGGAAGTACACCGATAAACTCATCTTT
TRDV1	TRDD3	TRDJ1	NA	CALGNNSIRFRYWGIGDKLIF	TGTGCTCTTGGGAACAACTCTATCAGATTCCGTTACTGGGGGATAGGCGATAAACTCATCTTT
TRDV1	NA	TRDJ1	NA	CALGELRGYAVQGSADKLIF	TGTGCTCTTGGGGAACTTAGGGGCTACGCCGTACAGGGAAGCGCCGATAAACTCATCTTT
TRDV2	TRDD3	TRDJ2	few	CAPWGIRTGMTAQLFF	TGTGCACCTTGGGGGATACGCACGGGGATGACAGCACAACTCTTCTTT
TRDV1	NA	TRDJ1	NA	CALGEPHGGDLVKLIF	TGTGCTCTTGGGGAACCCCACGGAGGGGACCTGGTTAAACTCATCTTT
TRDV1	NA	TRDJ1	few	CALGERPGELYTDKLIF	TGTGCTCTTGGGGAACGGCCTGGGGAGCTGTACACCGATAAACTCATCTTT
TRDV3	TRDD2	TRDJ1	few	CAFSLFLLKLIF	TGTGCCTTCTCCCTTTTCCTACTGAAACTCATCTTT
TRDV1	TRDD3	TRDJ1	few	CALGVPPAFPTGGYGMEELIF	TGTGCTCTTGGGGTCCCACCTGCCTTTCCTACTGGGGGATACGGTATGGAGGAACTCATCTTT
TRDV1	NA	TRDJ1	NA	CALGELPDGNDKLIF	TGTGCTCTTGGGGAACTTCCGGATGGAAACGATAAACTCATCTTT
TRDV1	TRDD3	TRDJ2	NA	CALGELSFLPILGDATPLEGAQLFF	TGTGCTCTTGGGGAACTGAGCTTCCTTCCAATACTGGGGGATGCTACTCCCTTGGAGGGGGCACAACTCTTCTTT
TRDV1	TRDD3	TRDJ1	NA	CALGERRYWGTNKLIF	TGTGCTCTTGGGGAACGCCGTTACTGGGGGACCAATAAACTCATCTTT
TRDV1	TRDD3	TRDJ1	few	CALGEPTGLGGYTDELIF	TGTGCTCTTGGGGAACCTACAGGACTGGGGGGATACACCGATGAACTCATCTTT
TRDV1	TRDD3	TRDJ1	few	CALGGHVRPGIPGKLIF	TGTGCTCTTGGGGGTCACGTGCGGCCGGGGATACCGGGTAAACTCATCTTT
TRDV1	NA	TRDJ1	NA	CALGSPVTDKLIF	TGTGCTCTTGGGTCCCCGGTCACCGATAAACTCATCTTT
TRDV1	TRDD3	TRDJ1	NA	CALGQTRYFYWGMYTDKLIF	TGTGCTCTTGGCCAAACCCGGTACTTTTACTGGGGGATGTACACAGATAAACTCATCTTT
TRDV1	TRDD3	TRDJ1	NA	CALGEHWGNPYTDKLIF	TGTGCTCTTGGGGAACACTGGGGGAACCCGTACACCGATAAACTCATCTTT
TRDV2	NA	TRDJ1	NA	CACDTGPNPPTDTDKLIF	TGTGCCTGTGACACCGGCCCAAACCCTCCGACCGACACCGATAAACTCATCTTT
TRDV1	TRDD2	TRDJ1	NA	CALGPPAFLAAGYTDKLIF	TGTGCTCTTGGGCCGCCGGCCTTCCTAGCTGCGGGGTACACCGATAAACTCATCTTT
TRDV1	TRDD3	TRDJ1	few	CALGAPSSRTGAGPDKLIF	TGTGCTCTTGGGGCGCCTTCTTCCCGTACTGGGGCCGGACCCGATAAACTCATCTTT
TRDV1	NA	TRDJ1	few	CALGDSPSYWGETDKLIF	TGTGCTCTTGGGGACTCCCCTTCCTACTGGGGGGAAACCGATAAACTCATCTTT
TRDV1	TRDD3	TRDJ1	NA	CALGELGSVLGERDKLIF	TGTGCTCTTGGGGAACTTGGGAGCGTACTGGGGGAAAGAGATAAACTCATCTTT
TRDV1	NA	TRDJ1	few	CALGEPWWEYTDKLIF	TGTGCTCTTGGGGAACCGTGGTGGGAGTACACCGATAAACTCATCTTT
TRDV1	TRDD3	TRDJ4	few	CALGVSVLGDTRPLIF	TGTGCTCTTGGGGTTTCCGTACTGGGGGATACCAGACCCCTGATCTTT
TRDV2	TRDD3	TRDJ3	NA	CACATTGGPSFHWDTRQMFF	TGTGCCTGTGCGACGACTGGGGGGCCTTCTTTTCACTGGGACACCCGACAGATGTTTTTC
TRDV1	TRDD3	TRDJ1	few	CALGELSHTGGYPYTDKLIF	TGTGCTCTTGGGGAATTATCCCATACTGGGGGATACCCGTACACCGATAAACTCATCTTT
TRDV2	TRDD3	TRDJ1	few	CACDDVLGDRADKLIF	TGTGCCTGTGACGACGTACTGGGGGATAGGGCCGATAAACTCATCTTT
TRDV1	TRDD3	TRDJ1	NA	CALGESLYWGILTDKLIF	TGTGCTCTTGGGGAATCCCTGTACTGGGGGATACTCACCGATAAACTCATCTTT
TRDV1	TRDD3	TRDJ1	few	CALGEYRGYYTDKLIF	TGTGCTCTTGGGGAATACAGGGGATACTACACCGATAAACTCATCTTT
TRDV1	TRDD2	TRDJ1	NA	CALGEPRRLCGLPTASPRGELYTDKLIF	TGTGCTCTTGGGGAACCCCGGCGTCTCTGCGGCCTTCCTACCGCATCACCCCGAGGGGAATTGTACACCGATAAACTCATCTTT
TRDV1	TRDD3	TRDJ1	few	CALGNREASYDWGPLATDKLIF	TGTGCTCTTGGGAACCGGGAGGCTTCTTACGACTGGGGGCCCCTTGCCACCGATAAACTCATCTTT
TRDV1	NA	TRDJ1	few	CALGEALRLGDTLEGSDKLIF	TGTGCTCTTGGGGAAGCCCTACGACTGGGAGATACGTTAGAGGGGTCCGATAAACTCATCTTT
TRDV2	TRDD3	TRDJ1	medium-sized	CACDMGDTELIF	TGTGCCTGTGACATGGGGGATACGGAACTCATCTTT
TRDV1	TRDD3	TRDJ1	few	CALGDERNSFPLLGDTVSTDKLIF	TGTGCTCTTGGGGACGAGCGGAACTCCTTCCCATTACTGGGGGATACCGTAAGCACCGATAAACTCATCTTT
TRDV1	NA	TRDJ1	few	CALGGRGTDKLIF	TGTGCTCTTGGGGGACGCGGGACCGATAAACTCATCTTT
TRDV1	TRDD3	TRDJ1	few	CALGELTGGPYTDKLIF	TGTGCTCTTGGGGAACTTACTGGGGGACCGTACACCGATAAACTCATCTTT
TRDV1	TRDD3	TRDJ1	few	CALGERGSYGYWGNTDKLIF	TGTGCTCTTGGGGAACGGGGGTCCTACGGGTACTGGGGGAACACCGATAAACTCATCTTT
TRDV1	NA	TRDJ1	few	CALGEAVLLGELIF	TGTGCTCTTGGGGAAGCCGTACTGCTGGGCGAACTCATCTTT
TRDV1	TRDD3	TRDJ1	NA	CALGETWGNWGNADKLIF	TGTGCTCTTGGGGAAACGTGGGGCAACTGGGGGAACGCCGATAAACTCATCTTT
TRDV1	TRDD3	TRDJ1	NA	CALGEQDWGITYKLIF	TGTGCTCTTGGGGAACAGGACTGGGGGATAACCTATAAACTCATCTTT
TRDV1	TRDD3	TRDJ1	NA	CALGELVLPYWGNWTTTDKLIF	TGTGCTCTTGGGGAACTAGTCCTCCCTTACTGGGGGAATTGGACCACCACCGATAAACTCATCTTT
TRDV1	TRDD3	TRDJ1	few	CALGDRPSGGYTDKLIF	TGTGCTCTTGGGGACCGGCCTTCTGGGGGATACACCGATAAACTCATCTTT
TRDV1	TRDD2	TRDJ1	few	CALGVQAFLRDGNTDKLIF	TGTGCTCTTGGGGTACAGGCCTTCCTGAGGGATGGTAACACCGATAAACTCATCTTT
TRDV1	TRDD3	TRDJ1	NA	CALGERGPAVLGDRTHTDKLIF	TGTGCTCTTGGGGAAAGAGGGCCGGCCGTACTGGGGGACCGAACCCACACCGATAAACTCATCTTT
TRDV1	NA	TRDJ1	few	CALGVPTYDSYTDKLIF	TGTGCTCTTGGGGTCCCGACCTACGACTCGTACACCGATAAACTCATCTTT
TRDV1	TRDD3	TRDJ1	few	CALGERRTLPYWGSKRYTDKLIF	TGTGCTCTTGGGGAACGTCGAACCCTTCCGTACTGGGGGTCCAAAAGGTACACCGATAAACTCATCTTT
TRDV1	NA	TRDJ1	few	CALGRNSLLQAKLIF	TGTGCTCTTGGGAGGAACTCCCTCCTACAAGCTAAACTCATCTTT
TRDV2	NA	TRDJ1	NA	CACDWGGYTDKLIF	TGTGCCTGTGACTGGGGGGGGTACACCGATAAACTCATCTTT
TRDV1	NA	TRDJ1	NA	CALGELWPSPLLGMYTDKLIF	TGTGCTCTTGGGGAACTTTGGCCTTCCCCCCTACTGGGGATGTACACCGATAAACTCATCTTT
TRDV1	TRDD3	TRDJ1	few	CALGERFGGSNYTDKLIF	TGTGCTCTTGGGGAACGATTCGGGGGATCTAATTACACCGATAAACTCATCTTT
TRDV2	NA	TRDJ3	medium-sized	CACDTGLLNSWDTRQMFF	TGTGCCTGTGACACCGGACTTCTAAACTCCTGGGACACCCGACAGATGTTTTTC
TRDV1	NA	TRDJ1	NA	CALGEDVLYTDKLIF	TGTGCTCTTGGGGAAGACGTACTATACACCGATAAACTCATCTTT
TRDV1	NA	TRDJ1	few	CALGELSRGFSYRTGGRPDTDKLIF	TGTGCTCTTGGGGAACTAAGTCGGGGTTTTTCCTACCGTACTGGGGGCCGTCCAGACACCGATAAACTCATCTTT
TRDV1	NA	TRDJ1	few	CALGESVLRGLGPLCDKLIF	TGTGCTCTTGGGGAATCCGTCCTAAGGGGGCTGGGCCCCCTATGCGATAAACTCATCTTT
TRDV1	NA	TRDJ1	few	CALGELGPHPYPRWGYTDKLIF	TGTGCTCTTGGGGAACTAGGGCCGCATCCCTACCCTCGCTGGGGATACACCGATAAACTCATCTTT
TRDV1	TRDD3	TRDJ1	NA	CALGESKGADRVACTGGEYTDKLIF	TGTGCTCTTGGGGAATCCAAAGGGGCGGACAGGGTCGCCTGTACTGGGGGAGAATACACCGATAAACTCATCTTT
TRDV1	NA	TRDJ1	NA	CALGELGPSYVGGICNTDKLIF	TGTGCTCTTGGGGAACTCGGGCCTTCCTACGTGGGGGGGATATGTAACACCGATAAACTCATCTTT
TRDV1	TRDD3	TRDJ1	NA	CALGEGPQTLYGGYDKLIF	TGTGCTCTTGGGGAAGGGCCCCAAACCTTGTACGGGGGATACGATAAACTCATCTTT
TRDV1	TRDD3	TRDJ1	NA	CALGENGQNRKRGYPDKLIF	TGTGCTCTTGGGGAAAATGGTCAAAATCGCAAGAGGGGATACCCCGATAAACTCATCTTT